Detailed here is one TCR beta chain. V lost 7 bases to trimming and J lost 7 bases; unmatched junction nucleotides: 5. Per germline, CDR1 SQVTM and CDR2 ANQGSEA. The CDR3 totals 13 residues. Libraries were prepared by immunoSEQ multiplex PCR; TCRdb keeps only in-frame clonotypes and omits some of them. The data hold some 79,000 clones, with around 89% observed a single time. This entry comes from a study of blood T cell repertoires in COVID-19. Turning to the study itself: From T cells, B-cell-depleted T cells, or PBMCs came the material, which was cDNA or gDNA.

Material: peripheral blood. The V call is TRBV29-1, the J call TRBJ2-1, with TRBD2 matching over 12 bases. The receptor was derived from a man between 65 and 85 years old with active or convalescent COVID-19. The CDR3 coding sequence is TGCAGCGCCCAACTAGCGGGAGGTAATGAGCAGTTCTTC. Protein product: CSAQLAGGNEQFF.